The entry that follows covers one T cell receptor (beta chain) sequence. This sample includes further DNA sequences coding for the same CDR3. Authors' data handling: Nucleated cell number was recorded as an estimate derived from reference gene primer amplification. Clones were sequenced by immunoSEQ multiplex PCR, and TCRdb holds only the in-frame ones, with some missing. That table furnishes V, J and clone size, whereas the DNA furnished D and trimming. This table holds over 600,000 clones, about nine tenths found once. V lost 7 bases and J 0 bases, leaving 7 bases between the germline ends. CDR1 is SGDLS and CDR2 is YYNGEE in the germline V gene. This CDR3 region has 13 residues. This sample is part of a study of blood T cell repertoires in COVID-19. Turning to the study itself: The United States, Italy and Spain were the sources of the acute and convalescent COVID-19 samples. Sources were T cells, B-cell-depleted T cells, or PBMCs; the material itself was cDNA or gDNA.

Sequenced sample: peripheral blood. The rearrangement joins TRBV9 to TRBJ2-2; D is unclear. This clonotype was sampled from a woman aged 18-29 years with acute or convalescent COVID-19. DNA for the CDR3: TGTGCCAGCGGGCAAGCGAACACCGGGGAGCTGTTTTTT. Its translation: CASGQANTGELFF.